This T cell receptor beta chain was sequenced in a study of shared clonotypes between healthy human individuals. The V gene end was trimmed by 1 base and the J gene end by 3 bases; junction bases not matched to a gene: 5. This CDR3 is built from 15 residues. Germline CDR1 and CDR2: MGHRA and YSYEKL. Assay used: immunoSEQ multiplex PCR; TCRdb lists only in-frame clones, some missing. The sample holds about 320,000 clones; more than 75% are singletons and the top ten take 15% to 20%. Input material: memory CD8+ T cells sorted from blood. Subset reported: CD45RO+ cells pooled with CCR7-negative TemRA cells. The TCR originated in a man aged 18 to 29 in good health. The chain combines TRBV4-1 with TRBJ2-7; TRBD1 aligns across 8 bases. The CDR3 spells CASSQGLDRVYEQYF. CDR3 sequence (DNA): TGCGCCAGCAGCCAAGGGCTGGACAGGGTCTACGAGCAGTACTTC.